The clone carrying this T cell receptor beta chain has a handful of counts. Its matching antigen is unknown. Using its own MiXCR run on the 5' RACE reads, TCRdb lists one record per CDR3 protein. The table records 350,000 to 600,000 distinct CDR3 sequences, approximately 15% of them present only once. These data are taken from a study of identical twins. Study-level results: The models gave estimates that fell short of the out-of-frame TCR alpha sharing seen in monozygotic twins. Weaker excess twin sharing was observed in beta out-of-frame sequences.

This CDR3 spans 19 amino acids. Trimming at V came to 0 bases and at J to 7 bases, leaving 16 bases not matched to a gene. Per germline, CDR1 LGHNA and CDR2 YNFKEQ. These data were likewise used in another study, on yellow fever vaccine responses in identical twins.

Material for sequencing was CD4+ T cells sorted from blood. The receptor's source is a young woman in good health. The rearrangement uses TRBV4-2 and TRBJ2-7; 12 bases are shared with TRBD1. The CDR3 loop reads CASSQDPVVLGTGGLEQYF. The CDR3 DNA reads TGTGCCAGCAGCCAAGACCCGGTCGTGTTGGGGACAGGGGGCCTAGAGCAGTACTTC.